The 18 T cell receptor beta chains given below trace back to one sample, sequenced in a study of chemoradiotherapy in HPV16-positive cancers. Profiling relied on immunoSEQ multiplex PCR, and the TCRdb table lists in-frame clones only, not all of them. The sample yields around 29,000 clones, roughly nine tenths seen once. The sequences come from blood, collected from a patient who underwent chemoradiotherapy. The receptor set was obtained from a human donor with HPV-associated anogenital cancer.

This clone was seen a few times. This chain connects TRBV18 to TRBJ1-1; D not resolved. The CDR3 sequence is 11 residues long. CDR1 and CDR2 from the germline V gene are KGHSH and LQKENI. The germline V and J ends were trimmed by 3 bases and 4 bases, with 3 bases remaining between them. CDR3 amino acids: CASSPGTEAFF. In nucleotides, the CDR3 is TGTGCCAGCTCACCGGGCACTGAAGCTTTCTTT.

This chain connects TRBV20-1 to TRBJ2-1; maybe TRBD2 (6 bases). Germline loops: CDR1 DFQATT, CDR2 SNEGSKA (reference sequence). Trimming took 7 bases from V and 6 from J, leaving 10 bases between them. The CDR3 contains 11 residues. The CDR3 loop is CSDGGANEQFF. The CDR3 coding sequence is TGCAGTGATGGCGGGGCCAATGAGCAGTTCTTC.

This sequence joins TRBV5-4 and TRBJ2-7; D gene uncertain. The CDR3 spans 14 residues. Germline V gene data show CDR1 as SGHNT and CDR2 as YYREEE (reference sequence). The V and J ends lost 3 bases and 4 bases respectively, with 14 bases between them. CDR3: CASSSERGHYEQYF. CDR3 sequence (DNA): TGTGCCAGCAGCTCTGAGCGAGGCCATTACGAGCAGTACTTC.

The chain uses TRBV19 and TRBJ2-7; D is unclear. Germline V gene sequence: CDR1 LNHDA, CDR2 SQIVND (reference sequence). This CDR3 is 13 amino acids long. Trimming took off 3 bases at V and 2 bases at J, with 8 bases between the two ends. This CDR3 is CASSIDGAYEQYF. CDR3 DNA: TGTGCCAGTAGTATTGACGGAGCCTACGAGCAGTACTTC.

The chain joins TRBV28 to TRBJ1-5, with 7 bases matching TRBD1. The CDR3 loop spans 15 amino acids. J lost 5 bases, V lost 6 bases, and 10 bases had no gene match. The germline CDR1 and CDR2 sequences are MDHEN and SYDVKM. The CDR3 protein is CASSQDRVVDQPQHF. CDR3 bases: TGTGCCAGCAGCCAAGACAGGGTGGTGGATCAGCCCCAGCATTTT. Based on the CDR3 plus reference TRBV28 and TRBJ1-5, the full variable domain is DVKVTQSSRYLVKRTGEKVFLECVQDMDHENMFWYRQDPGLGLRLIYFSYDVKMKEKGDIPEGYSVSREKKERFSLILESASTNQTSMYLCASSQDRVVDQPQHFGDGTRLSIL.

This sequence joins TRBV5-4 and TRBJ2-7; 11 bases map to TRBD2. J gave up 5 bases and V 3 bases, and 7 bases lay outside the gene matches. Germline loops: CDR1 SGHNT, CDR2 YYREEE (reference sequence). CDR3 length: 15 amino acids. For the CDR3, the DNA is TGTGCCAGCAGCTACCTGACTAGCGGGACCCACGAGCAGTACTTC. It yields the protein CASSYLTSGTHEQYF.

V is TRBV7-6 and J is TRBJ2-1; 12 positions agree with TRBD2. The V and J ends lost 0 bases and 6 bases, in that order; junction bases with no gene match: 0. CDR3 length equals 15 residues. Per the germline V gene, CDR1 is SGHVS and CDR2 is FNYEAQ. CDR3 in amino acids: CASSLAGLAGNEQFF. Here the CDR3 DNA reads TGTGCCAGCAGCTTAGCGGGACTAGCGGGCAATGAGCAGTTCTTC.

V usage is TRBV7-9 and J usage is TRBJ2-3; D perhaps matches TRBD1 (6 bases). The CDR3 consists of 15 residues. The V and J ends lost 6 bases and 0 bases respectively, with 13 bases between them. Per germline, CDR1 SEHNR and CDR2 FQNEAQ (reference sequence). The CDR3 protein is CASRATGKSTDTQYF. CDR3 coding DNA: TGTGCCAGCAGAGCGACAGGAAAAAGCACAGATACGCAGTATTTT. Looking up the rest from reference TRBV7-9 and TRBJ2-3 gives the full variable domain: DTGVSQNPRHKITKRGQNVTFRCDPISEHNRLYWYRQTLGQGPEFLTYFQNEAQLEKSRLLSDRFSAERPKGSFSTLEIQRTEQGDSAMYLCASRATGKSTDTQYFGPGTRLTVL.

The rearrangement links TRBV7-6 to TRBJ1-6; tentative D call: TRBD1 (5 bases). The length of the CDR3 is 16 residues. From germline, CDR1 is SGHVS and CDR2 FNYEAQ. The V gene lost 5 bases and the J gene lost 8 bases, with 19 bases spanning the gap. CDR3: CASSRLGLAGDSPLHF. The CDR3 coding sequence is TGTGCCAGCAGCCGCCTCGGGCTCGCGGGGGATTCACCCCTCCACTTT.

This chain uses TRBV27 with TRBJ1-6; TRBD1 might be the D (6 bases). CDR1 is MNHEY, CDR2 SMNVEV, per germline (reference sequence). Trimming took 3 bases from V and 15 from J, leaving 21 bases between them. There are 15 residues in the CDR3. This CDR3 is CASSFLSGTKHFLHF. The DNA of the CDR3 is TGTGCCAGCAGTTTCCTCTCCGGGACAAAGCATTTCCTCCACTTT.

The chain links TRBV13 to TRBJ2-1; 12 nucleotides line up with TRBD2. Per germline, CDR1 PRHDT and CDR2 FYEKMQ (reference sequence). The length of the CDR3 is 14 residues. The V segment lost 5 bases and the J segment 10 bases; nucleotides outside the gene matches: 6. The CDR3 sequence is CASSELAGGPEQFF. CDR3 bases: TGTGCCAGCAGCGAGCTAGCGGGAGGGCCGGAGCAGTTCTTC.

In DNA form, the CDR3 reads TGCAGCGTTGTATCTATGAGCCTCACTGGCGAGCAGTACTTC. Translating it yields CSVVSMSLTGEQYF. This sequence joins TRBV29-1 and TRBJ2-7; D unresolved. Germline V gives CDR1 SQVTM, CDR2 ANQGSEA. This CDR3 contains 14 residues. The germline V and J ends were trimmed by 4 bases and 6 bases, with 19 bases remaining between them.

Within the sample, this clone is medium-sized. This chain links TRBV28 with TRBJ2-7; TRBD2 might be the D (7 bases). Germline CDR1 is MDHEN and CDR2 is SYDVKM. The CDR3 covers 14 residues. The V end was cut by 6 bases, the J end by 3 bases, with 15 bases between. CDR3 amino acids: CASSLAGALYEQYF. In nucleotides, the CDR3 is TGTGCCAGCAGCCTTGCGGGGGCCCTCTACGAGCAGTACTTC.

This chain links TRBV6-5 with TRBJ2-7; 8 nucleotides align to TRBD1. The CDR3 consists of 15 residues. Trimming removed 1 base from V and 2 bases from J; junction bases left unmatched: 4. CDR1 MNHEY and CDR2 SVGAGI come from the germline V gene. The CDR3 nucleotides are TGTGCCAGCAGTTACTACCGGACAGGGCCCTACGAGCAGTACTTC. This gives the protein CASSYYRTGPYEQYF.

This clone was seen a few times. V is TRBV15 and J is TRBJ2-2; TRBD2 is a possible D gene (6 bases). From germline, CDR1 is LNHNV and CDR2 YYDKDF (reference sequence). Trimming pared 0 bases from V and 2 bases from J, leaving 13 bases between. This CDR3 region has 17 residues. The CDR3 loop is CATSRDPGLANTGELFF. CDR3 nucleotides: TGTGCCACCAGCAGAGATCCGGGACTGGCCAACACCGGGGAGCTGTTTTTT.

This rearrangement joins TRBV11-1 to TRBJ2-5, with D tentatively TRBD1 (6 bases). Trimming took off 5 bases at V and 7 bases at J, with 20 bases between the two ends. The germline V gene has CDR1 SGHAT and CDR2 FQDESV (reference sequence). This CDR3 contains 15 residues. The CDR3 here is CASSKLRGLGGTQYF. In nucleotides, the CDR3 is TGTGCCAGCAGCAAACTCAGGGGTCTGGGTGGGACCCAGTACTTC.

This sequence joins TRBV5-1 and TRBJ2-1, with D maybe TRBD2 (6 bases). This CDR3 spans 15 amino acids. V lost 4 bases and J lost 4, with 15 bases in between. Looked up from germline, CDR1 is SGHRS and CDR2 is YFSETQ. The CDR3 sequence: CASSLLAEPYNEQFF. In DNA, the CDR3 is TGCGCCAGCAGCCTGTTAGCGGAACCGTACAATGAGCAGTTCTTC.

V usage is TRBV11-2 and J usage is TRBJ2-7; 9 bases map to TRBD2. Germline loops: CDR1 SGHAT, CDR2 FQNNGV. After removal of 6 bases from V and 7 bases from J, the junction contained 10 bases not matched to a gene. CDR3 size: 14 residues. The CDR3 loop is CASSRLAAGREQYF. In nucleotides, the CDR3 is TGTGCCAGCAGTCGACTAGCGGCGGGAAGGGAGCAGTACTTC.